This TCR beta chain was retrieved from a study of blood T cell repertoires in COVID-19. Study background: From T cells, B-cell-depleted T cells, or PBMCs came the material, which was cDNA or gDNA.

Looked up from germline, CDR1 is SGHTA and CDR2 is FQGNSA. J gave up 5 bases and V 0 bases, and 7 bases lay outside the gene matches. This CDR3 comprises 16 residues. In its sample, this clone was seen once. In the original analysis: It was from reference gene primer amplification that nucleated cell counts were estimated. Data came from immunoSEQ multiplex PCR; TCRdb stores just in-frame clones and leaves some out. V, J and clone size reflect that table, while D and trimming were determined from the DNA. The sample contains about 64,000 clones, around 90% of which appear only once. This TCR was recovered from a woman of 80 years or more with active COVID-19. V is TRBV7-2 and J is TRBJ2-5; 9 nucleotides line up with TRBD1. Sequencing input: peripheral blood. This chain's CDR3 is CASSLARGQGGETQYF. The CDR3 DNA is TGTGCCAGCAGCTTAGCCCGGGGACAGGGCGGGGAGACCCAGTACTTC. Variable domain in full (rest from reference TRBV7-2 and TRBJ2-5): GAGVSQSPSNKVTEKGKDVELRCDPISGHTALYWYRQSLGQGLEFLIYFQGNSAPDKSGLPSDRFSAERTGGSVSTLTIQRTQQEDSAVYLCASSLARGQGGETQYFGPGTRLLVL.